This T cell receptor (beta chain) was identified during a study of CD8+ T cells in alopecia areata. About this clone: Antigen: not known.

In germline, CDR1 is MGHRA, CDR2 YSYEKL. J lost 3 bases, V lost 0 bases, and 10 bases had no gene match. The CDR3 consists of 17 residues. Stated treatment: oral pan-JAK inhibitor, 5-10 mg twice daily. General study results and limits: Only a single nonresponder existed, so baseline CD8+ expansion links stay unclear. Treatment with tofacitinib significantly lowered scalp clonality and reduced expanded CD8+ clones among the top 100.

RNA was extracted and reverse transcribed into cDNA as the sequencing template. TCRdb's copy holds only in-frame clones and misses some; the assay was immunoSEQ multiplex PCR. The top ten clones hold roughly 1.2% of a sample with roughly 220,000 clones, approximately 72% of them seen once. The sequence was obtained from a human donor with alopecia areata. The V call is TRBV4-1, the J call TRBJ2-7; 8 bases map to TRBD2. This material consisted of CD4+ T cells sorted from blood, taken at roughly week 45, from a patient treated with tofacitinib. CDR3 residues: CASSQDRRGASFYEQYF. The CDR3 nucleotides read TGCGCCAGCAGCCAAGATCGGCGGGGGGCCTCTTTCTACGAGCAGTACTTC.